The 5 T cell receptor beta chains presented below share a single source sample, sequenced in a study of cytomegalovirus exposure and HLA in healthy donors. Libraries were prepared by immunoSEQ multiplex PCR; TCRdb keeps only in-frame clonotypes and omits some of them. The data contain about 150,000 clones, roughly 90% of them seen just once; the ten biggest clones take up about 0.7%. The sequenced sample consisted of PBMCs. The receptors were gathered from a man aged 18-30 years in good health and CMV-seronegative.

The gene calls are TRBV5-1 and TRBJ1-4, with TRBD1 identical over 8 bases. This CDR3 comprises 14 residues. The J segment lost 6 bases and the V segment lost 4 bases, leaving 5 bases of the junction unmatched. Germline V lookup: CDR1 SGHRS, CDR2 YFSETQ. CDR3 in amino acids: CASSPDRGYEKLFF. The CDR3 nucleotides are TGCGCCAGCAGCCCCGACAGGGGTTATGAAAAACTGTTTTTT. The whole variable domain, filled in from reference TRBV5-1 and TRBJ1-4, reads KAGVTQTPRYLIKTRGQQVTLSCSPISGHRSVSWYQQTPGQGLQFLFEYFSETQRNKGNFPGRFSGRQFSNSRSEMNVSTLELGDSALYLCASSPDRGYEKLFFGSGTQLSVL.

This clone occurred once. The chain has TRBV7-6 and TRBJ2-2, with no clear D. Germline CDR1 and CDR2: SGHVS and FNYEAQ. CDR3 length equals 14 residues. V lost 1 base, J lost 4 bases, and 7 bases lay in between. The CDR3 DNA is TGTGCCAGCAGCTTAGATTACAGCACCGGGGAGCTGTTTTTT. This sequence encodes CASSLDYSTGELFF.

V and J are TRBV7-3 and TRBJ1-1; the D gene is possibly TRBD1 (6 bases). CDR3 length equals 15 residues. The V gene lost 3 bases and the J gene lost 0 bases, with 11 bases spanning the gap. CDR1 and CDR2 (germline): SGHTA, FQGTGA. For the CDR3, the DNA is TGTGCCAGCAGCTTGGACAGTACCATGAACACTGAAGCTTTCTTT. Encoded protein: CASSLDSTMNTEAFF.

This rearrangement joins TRBV5-1 to TRBJ2-7; 9 positions match TRBD1. There are 15 residues in the CDR3. V gave up 5 bases and J gave up 2 bases; unmatched junction bases: 8. Per germline, CDR1 SGHRS and CDR2 YFSETQ. The CDR3 DNA sequence: TGCGCCAGCAGGTCCGGGACAGGGCCGACCTACGAGCAGTACTTC. Its translation is CASRSGTGPTYEQYF.

The CDR3 sequence is CASSSDNAPGQGIYNEQFF. In DNA, the CDR3 is TGCGCCAGCAGCTCCGACAACGCACCGGGACAGGGGATCTACAATGAGCAGTTCTTC. J is TRBJ2-1 and V is TRBV5-1, with 10 bases that match TRBD1. Germline V gene sequence: CDR1 SGHRS, CDR2 YFSETQ. The CDR3 has 19 amino acids. With 3 bases clipped from V and 3 bases from J, the junction kept 15 bases outside the gene matches.